This T cell receptor (beta chain) was recovered during a study of T cells in Graves' hyperthyroidism and ophthalmopathy. Whole-study results and caveats: From stable hyperthyroidism, ophthalmopathy was separated by a 13 V-J model.

The CDR3 sequence is 11 residues long. V was trimmed by 6 bases and J by 8 bases, leaving 11 bases between them. From germline, CDR1 is DFQATT and CDR2 SNEGSKA (reference sequence). Patients affected by ophthalmopathy presented a Clinical Activity Score of at least 3, a NOSPECS grade of at least 4, and disease duration below 3 months. Diagnostic assessment was based on clinical symptoms, serum thyroxine and TRAb, thyroid ultrasound and orbital computed tomography. Researchers took RNA transcripts and amplified the TCR beta CDR3 regions from them. RT-PCR in the first round (using the HTBI primer set) targeted the TCR CDR3. MiXCR was run by TCRdb on the multiplex PCR reads, yielding one entry per CDR3 protein. The data hold a few hundred thousand distinct CDR3 sequences, with roughly an eighth observed a single time. Comments on this clonotype: Its antigen is as yet unknown.

This sequence originates from a woman between 35 and 50 years old with Graves' ophthalmopathy. This rearrangement joins TRBV20-1 to TRBJ2-1; tentative D call: TRBD2 (6 bases). Sequenced sample: blood. CDR3 in amino acids: CSAGLADEQFF. In DNA form, the CDR3 reads TGCAGTGCGGGACTGGCTGATGAGCAGTTCTTC.